The sequence of this T cell receptor beta chain was determined in a study of T cells expressing NK-cell markers (dated by TCRdb to the early 2020s). In terms of the full investigation: Roughly 8 donors provided sorted CD3+CD56+NKG2C+, CD3+CD56+NKG2C- and CD3+CD56-NKG2C+ T-cell subsets, whose TCR beta-chain repertoires were profiled. Of the eight sequenced donors, seven were found to be HCMV-seropositive and one was found to be HCMV-seronegative. The eight sequenced donors were randomly selected healthy volunteers, three men and five women. The libraries were sequenced on Illumina HiSeq 2000/2500, MiSeq or NextSeq, producing 2 x 150 bp reads.

Sequencing used an Illumina HiSeq 2000. The TCR beta cDNA libraries were made using 5'RACE template switching, a step that added both a universal primer site and unique molecular identifiers. cDNA synthesis was primed from the TCR beta constant segment, followed by two successive PCR amplification steps. The paper's processing steps were these. MIGEC handled demultiplexing of the reads and grouping by UMI, while MiTCR was used to assemble and quantify clonotypes. Only TCR cDNA sequences supported by at least two reads were kept to exclude erroneous sequences. Downstream repertoire analysis used the tcR package, and clonotypes were matched across fractions by CDR3 nucleotide sequence plus V segment. VDJmatch was used to annotate antigen specificity against VDJdb, with one amino acid substitution in CDR3 permitted. TCRdb reprocessed the reads into one record per CDR3 protein sequence, lacking DNA. The V and J calls and clone size come from TCRdb's table, not from the authors' own analysis. The sample has about 390,000 distinct CDR3 sequences on record. Jointly, the top ten make up around a tenth of the sample.

Study-wide conclusions, independent of this receptor: Those dominant clonotypes were again the most abundant among CD3+CD56-NKG2C+ cells in several donors, at about 28.3-65%. Whether the expanded NKG2C-expressing T cell clones were specific for HCMV antigens was left unclear. In over 5 donors, the dominant CD3+CD56+NKG2C+ clonotypes were among the top 10 CD8+ clonotypes and accounted for roughly 1.0-7.5% of CD8+ T cells.

The CDR3 numbers 12 residues from cysteine through phenylalanine. The DNA sequence is not available. Via the germline V gene (reference sequence), CDR1 is DFQATT and CDR2 SNEGSKA. About this clonotype: No antigen is known for it.

HCMV-specific IgG was detected in serum with a commercial ELISA kit to determine HCMV serostatus. Peripheral blood mononuclear cells were isolated from blood by Ficoll density gradient centrifugation. The rearranged chain carries TRBV20-1 and TRBJ1-1. The sequence came from a woman aged 45-59 years in good health. Donor details come from another sample of the same person, matched by shared clones. The specimen was blood T cells: a sorted CD56 or NKG2C T cell subset, CD4+ or CD8+ T cells, or bulk PBMC T cells (not recorded which). The CDR3: CSARVRAEKAFF.